This is a list of T cell receptor beta chains from one sample in a study of blood T cell repertoires in COVID-19. Data came from immunoSEQ multiplex PCR; TCRdb stores just in-frame clones and leaves some out. In the table there are around 170,000 clones, 88% of which are singletons. The sample taken for sequencing was peripheral blood. These receptors all stem from a man in his 60s with acute or convalescent COVID-19. Each CDR3 is given with its conserved first and last residue. The D gene is left open where the match is weak. For some rows the clone size is stated as once, few or many, or as a class when expanded; others skip it.

D	J	size	V	DNA	CDR3
TRBD2	TRBJ2-1	.	TRBV5-5	TGTGCCAGCAGCTTGGCTCGGCCGACTAGCGGGAGTACCTACAATGAGCAGTTCTTC	CASSLARPTSGSTYNEQFF
.	TRBJ1-1	.	TRBV6-5	TGTGCCAGCAGTTCCCCTGAGGGTAGGGACACTGAAGCTTTCTTT	CASSSPEGRDTEAFF
.	TRBJ2-2	.	TRBV15	TGTGCCACCAGCATCGGTGGTTCGAACACCGGGGAGCTGTTTTTT	CATSIGGSNTGELFF
TRBD1	TRBJ2-1	.	TRBV2	TGTGCCAGCAGACCCCGGGACAGGGGGCGGAATGAGCAGTTCTTC	CASRPRDRGRNEQFF
TRBD1	TRBJ2-7	.	TRBV28	TGTGCCAGCATTCCAGGGGGTACTGCCTACGAGCAGTACTTC	CASIPGGTAYEQYF
TRBD1	TRBJ2-2	few	TRBV29-1	TGCAGCGTAGGGACAGGGTGGGGCACCGGGGAGCTGTTTTTT	CSVGTGWGTGELFF
TRBD1	TRBJ1-5	few	TRBV9	TGTGCCAGCAGCGGACAGGGGGGCAATCAGCCCCAGCATTTT	CASSGQGGNQPQHF
.	TRBJ2-2	.	TRBV28	TGTGCCAGCAGTTTGGAGACCGGGGAGCTGTTTTTT	CASSLETGELFF
TRBD1	TRBJ1-1	.	TRBV6-5	TGTGCCAGCAGTTACGTCGCTACAGGGGACACTGAAGCTTTCTTT	CASSYVATGDTEAFF
.	TRBJ2-5	.	TRBV10-2	TGCGCCAGCAGTGAGTCCCGGTTTCAAGAGACCCAGTACTTC	CASSESRFQETQYF
TRBD1	TRBJ1-3	.	TRBV10-3	TGTGCCAGCCTAAGCCTCAGGGGGGAAGTAAACACCATATATTTT	CASLSLRGEVNTIYF
TRBD1	TRBJ1-6	.	TRBV29-1	TGCAGCGTGGGACAGGAATATAATTCACCCCTCCACTTT	CSVGQEYNSPLHF
TRBD1	TRBJ1-6	.	TRBV6-5	TGTGCCAGCAGGACGGACAGGGCTTCACCCCTCCACTTT	CASRTDRASPLHF
TRBD2	TRBJ2-3	.	TRBV29-1	TGCAGCGTTGAAAGGGCGGGAGGGCCATCAGATACGCAGTATTTT	CSVERAGGPSDTQYF
.	TRBJ2-1	.	TRBV24-1	TGTGCCACCAGTGACCCCAGGGGATCATCCTACAATGAGCAGTTCTTC	CATSDPRGSSYNEQFF
.	TRBJ2-2	.	TRBV3-1/TRBV3-2	TGTGCCAGCAGCCAACGGGTGGGCACCGGGGAGCTGTTTTTT	CASSQRVGTGELFF
.	TRBJ2-2	.	TRBV15	TGTGCCACCAGCAGAGACAGAACGAACACCGGGGAGCTGTTTTTT	CATSRDRTNTGELFF
.	TRBJ2-5	.	TRBV2	TGTGCCAGCAGCAGGGGACCAGAGACCCAGTACTTC	CASSRGPETQYF
.	TRBJ1-4	.	TRBV12-3/TRBV12-4	TGTGCCAGCAGTTTTGGAGCTAAACTGTTTTTT	CASSFGAKLFF
TRBD2	TRBJ2-1	once	TRBV7-3	TGTGCCAGCAGCACCGGGACTAGCGTCCGCGATGAGCAGTTCTTC	CASSTGTSVRDEQFF
.	TRBJ1-1	once	TRBV7-3	TGTGCCAGCAGTCCGATGGGGGGTAACACTGAAGCTTTCTTT	CASSPMGGNTEAFF
.	TRBJ1-1	few	TRBV9	TGTGCCAGCAGCGGCCCTGTAGACGGAGGGTCGGAAGCTTTCTTT	CASSGPVDGGSEAFF
.	TRBJ2-7	.	TRBV6-5	TGTGCCAGCGTCGAAAGAACGACGGGGGAGCAGTACTTC	CASVERTTGEQYF
.	TRBJ1-4	.	TRBV5-1	TGCGCCAGCAGCTTGGTAGGGGCGGGAGAAAAACTGTTTTTT	CASSLVGAGEKLFF
TRBD1	TRBJ1-1	.	TRBV5-1	TGCGCCAGCAGCCAAAGGACAGGGCTGAACACTGAAGCTTTCTTT	CASSQRTGLNTEAFF
TRBD1	TRBJ1-1	.	TRBV10-3	TGTGCCATCAGTGAGTCCCAGGGGGTAGTTACTGAAGCTTTCTTT	CAISESQGVVTEAFF
TRBD2	TRBJ2-5	.	TRBV18	TGTGCCAGCTCACCAGGGGATCTAGCGGGGGTTCAAGAGACCCAGTACTTC	CASSPGDLAGVQETQYF
TRBD2	TRBJ2-1	few	TRBV24-1	TGTGCCACCAGTGACTTGAGACTAGCGGGGTTATCTGAGCAGTTCTTC	CATSDLRLAGLSEQFF
.	TRBJ2-7	.	TRBV7-2	TGTGCCAGCAGATTAGAGGGGGCCTACGAGCAGTACTTC	CASRLEGAYEQYF
TRBD1	TRBJ2-2	.	TRBV5-1	TGCGCCAGCAGCTTGCAGCCGGGACAGGGATCAACCGGGGAGCTGTTTTTT	CASSLQPGQGSTGELFF
.	TRBJ1-2	.	TRBV7-9	TGTGCCAGCAGCTTTCTGACGGCAGCGGTTAACTATGGCTACACCTTC	CASSFLTAAVNYGYTF
.	TRBJ2-5	once	TRBV18	TGTGCCAGCTCACCCACCGGGTCTGGGGAGACCCAGTACTTC	CASSPTGSGETQYF